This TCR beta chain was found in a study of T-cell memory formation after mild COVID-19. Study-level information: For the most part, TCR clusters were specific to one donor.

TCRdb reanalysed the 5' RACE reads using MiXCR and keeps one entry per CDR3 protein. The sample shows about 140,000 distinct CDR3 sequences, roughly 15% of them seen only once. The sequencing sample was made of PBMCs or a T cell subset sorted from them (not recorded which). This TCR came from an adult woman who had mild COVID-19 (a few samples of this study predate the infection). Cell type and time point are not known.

The CDR3 DNA reads TGTGCCTGGAGCAGGACAGTGAGCTCCTACGAGCAGTACTTC. Translation: CAWSRTVSSYEQYF. V and J are TRBV30 and TRBJ2-7; tentatively, D is TRBD1 (6 bases). This CDR3 has 14 residues. Per germline, CDR1 GTSNPN and CDR2 SVGIG (reference sequence). Trimming removed 3 bases at V and 0 bases at J, with 12 bases between.